Listed below are T cell receptor beta chains from one sample, sequenced in a study of control samples from healthy donors and cancer patients. Profiling relied on immunoSEQ multiplex PCR, and the TCRdb table lists in-frame clones only, not all of them. The data show approximately 12,000 clones, approximately 94% seen once. Sample: PBMCs. Receptor source: a man aged 65 to 85 with head and neck cancer. The CDR3 runs from the conserved cysteine through the conserved F or W. D genes are given only for firm matches. Size values are once, few and many counts, or a class for expanded clones, and some rows have none.

j_call: TRBJ2-2; v_call: TRBV7-9; clone_size: NA; d_call: NA; cdr3_nt: TGTGCCAGCAGCTTAGCTCCCGGGGAGCTGTTTTTT; cdr3_aa: CASSLAPGELFF
j_call: TRBJ2-1; v_call: TRBV4-2; clone_size: NA; d_call: TRBD2; cdr3_nt: TGTGCCAGCAGCCAAGGCTGGACTAGCGGGTACAATGAGCAGTTCTTC; cdr3_aa: CASSQGWTSGYNEQFF
j_call: TRBJ2-6; v_call: TRBV3-1/TRBV3-2; clone_size: NA; d_call: TRBD2; cdr3_nt: TGTGCCAGCAGCCAAGTTTGGCGGGGGGGCCTTTGGGCCAACGTCCTGACTTTC; cdr3_aa: CASSQVWRGGLWANVLTF
j_call: TRBJ1-1; v_call: TRBV5-5; clone_size: NA; d_call: TRBD1; cdr3_nt: TGTGCCAGCAGCCTCGGTTCTGGACAGGGAGGCACTGAAGCTTTCTTT; cdr3_aa: CASSLGSGQGGTEAFF
j_call: TRBJ1-3; v_call: TRBV5-4; clone_size: NA; d_call: NA; cdr3_nt: TGTGCCAGCAGCCCGGACGGATACTCTGGAAACACCATATATTTT; cdr3_aa: CASSPDGYSGNTIYF
j_call: TRBJ2-7; v_call: TRBV30; clone_size: NA; d_call: TRBD1; cdr3_nt: TGTGCCTGGAAACGAGCCGGGACAGGACCCTACGAGCAGTACTTC; cdr3_aa: CAWKRAGTGPYEQYF
j_call: TRBJ1-2; v_call: TRBV18; clone_size: NA; d_call: TRBD1; cdr3_nt: TGTGCCAGCTCACCTTACATCACCACCGGACAGGATGGCTATGGCTACACCTTC; cdr3_aa: CASSPYITTGQDGYGYTF
j_call: TRBJ1-2; v_call: TRBV15; clone_size: NA; d_call: NA; cdr3_nt: TGTGCCACCAGCAACCGGGGGGGGCAGACGAACTATGGCTACACCTTC; cdr3_aa: CATSNRGGQTNYGYTF
j_call: TRBJ2-3; v_call: TRBV7-9; clone_size: NA; d_call: NA; cdr3_nt: TGTGCCAGCAGCTTATCAGCTAGCACAGATACGCAGTATTTT; cdr3_aa: CASSLSASTDTQYF
j_call: TRBJ2-5; v_call: TRBV4-1; clone_size: NA; d_call: NA; cdr3_nt: TGCGCCAGCAGCCAACTACCGACTCCCCGAGAGACCCAGTACTTC; cdr3_aa: CASSQLPTPRETQYF
j_call: TRBJ2-2; v_call: TRBV7-7; clone_size: NA; d_call: TRBD2; cdr3_nt: TGTGCTAGCAGCCCCCCTCAAAAGGGACTAGCGGGTACCGGGGAGCTGTTTTTT; cdr3_aa: CASSPPQKGLAGTGELFF
j_call: TRBJ2-7; v_call: TRBV3-1/TRBV3-2; clone_size: NA; d_call: TRBD2; cdr3_nt: TGTGCCAGCAGCCAAGGGACTAGCGGGACCTACGAGCAGTACTTC; cdr3_aa: CASSQGTSGTYEQYF
j_call: TRBJ2-7; v_call: TRBV2; clone_size: NA; d_call: TRBD1; cdr3_nt: TGTGCCACGTCGATTAGGACAGGCAGCTACGAGCAGTACTTC; cdr3_aa: CATSIRTGSYEQYF
j_call: TRBJ1-2; v_call: TRBV3-1/TRBV3-2; clone_size: NA; d_call: TRBD1; cdr3_nt: TGTGCCAGCAGCCCGGGGAGGGGGCTGGGTTTTGGCTACACCTTC; cdr3_aa: CASSPGRGLGFGYTF
j_call: TRBJ1-1; v_call: TRBV10-3; clone_size: NA; d_call: TRBD1; cdr3_nt: TGTGCCATCACTGGTTTCGACAGGGGGAGGTCTGAAGCTTTCTTT; cdr3_aa: CAITGFDRGRSEAFF
j_call: TRBJ2-2; v_call: TRBV3-1/TRBV3-2; clone_size: NA; d_call: NA; cdr3_nt: TGTGCCAGCAGCCCCGGACGAGTCGGGGAGCTGTTTTTT; cdr3_aa: CASSPGRVGELFF
j_call: TRBJ1-4; v_call: TRBV27; clone_size: NA; d_call: TRBD1; cdr3_nt: TGTGCCAGCAGTCGGACAGGCAATGAAAAACTGTTTTTT; cdr3_aa: CASSRTGNEKLFF
j_call: TRBJ2-3; v_call: TRBV5-6; clone_size: once; d_call: TRBD2; cdr3_nt: TGTGCCAGCAGCTTGAGGTCAACTAGCGGGAGAACAGATACGCAGTATTTT; cdr3_aa: CASSLRSTSGRTDTQYF
j_call: TRBJ2-5; v_call: TRBV6-5; clone_size: NA; d_call: NA; cdr3_nt: TGTGCCAGCAAATCGGGCCCCAGCGTAGAGACCCAGTACTTC; cdr3_aa: CASKSGPSVETQYF
j_call: TRBJ2-7; v_call: TRBV2; clone_size: NA; d_call: NA; cdr3_nt: TGTGCCAGTCGGGACTTCAGGATCTACGAGCAGTACTTC; cdr3_aa: CASRDFRIYEQYF
j_call: TRBJ1-1; v_call: TRBV12-3/TRBV12-4; clone_size: NA; d_call: NA; cdr3_nt: TGTGCCAGCAGTTTATATAAAGCTTTCTTT; cdr3_aa: CASSLYKAFF
j_call: TRBJ2-1; v_call: TRBV5-1; clone_size: NA; d_call: TRBD1; cdr3_nt: TGCGCCAGCAGCTCCTCCAACTCACAGGGGATTGAGCAGTTCTTC; cdr3_aa: CASSSSNSQGIEQFF
j_call: TRBJ1-1; v_call: TRBV12-3/TRBV12-4; clone_size: NA; d_call: NA; cdr3_nt: TGTGCCAGCAGCCTTCAAGCCGCCACTGAAGCTTTCTTT; cdr3_aa: CASSLQAATEAFF
j_call: TRBJ2-5; v_call: TRBV5-1; clone_size: NA; d_call: NA; cdr3_nt: TGCGCCAGCAGCTTTGGTCGGGGTGGCTCAGAGACCCAGTACTTC; cdr3_aa: CASSFGRGGSETQYF
j_call: TRBJ2-3; v_call: TRBV19; clone_size: NA; d_call: NA; cdr3_nt: TGTGCCAGTAGTACTAGCGCCCGCACAGATACGCAGTATTTT; cdr3_aa: CASSTSARTDTQYF
j_call: TRBJ2-7; v_call: TRBV6-2/TRBV6-3; clone_size: once; d_call: TRBD1; cdr3_nt: TGTGCCAGCAGTTACACTAGACAGGGCACCTACGAGCAGTACTTC; cdr3_aa: CASSYTRQGTYEQYF
j_call: TRBJ1-1; v_call: TRBV18; clone_size: NA; d_call: TRBD1; cdr3_nt: TGTGCCAGCTCACCACTTAGCACCGGGACAGGGAACACTGAAGCTTTCTTT; cdr3_aa: CASSPLSTGTGNTEAFF
j_call: TRBJ2-7; v_call: TRBV7-9; clone_size: NA; d_call: NA; cdr3_nt: TGTGCCAGCAGCTTAACCCAGGGTTCCTACGAGCAGTACTTC; cdr3_aa: CASSLTQGSYEQYF
j_call: TRBJ2-5; v_call: TRBV5-6; clone_size: NA; d_call: NA; cdr3_nt: TGTGCCAGCAGCTTGGTTTTCAGACAACCTCAAGAGACCCAGTACTTC; cdr3_aa: CASSLVFRQPQETQYF
j_call: TRBJ1-4; v_call: TRBV19; clone_size: NA; d_call: NA; cdr3_nt: TGTGCCAGTGCCGGGAGAGTGTATGAAAAACTGTTTTTT; cdr3_aa: CASAGRVYEKLFF
j_call: TRBJ2-4; v_call: TRBV19; clone_size: once; d_call: NA; cdr3_nt: TGTGCCAGTAGTATTCTCGGCGACAGGCAGGACATTCAGTACTTC; cdr3_aa: CASSILGDRQDIQYF
j_call: TRBJ2-1; v_call: TRBV11-2; clone_size: NA; d_call: NA; cdr3_nt: TGTGCCACAGCGGCCTCGGAGCAGCATAATGAGCAGTTCTTC; cdr3_aa: CATAASEQHNEQFF
j_call: TRBJ1-5; v_call: TRBV10-3; clone_size: NA; d_call: NA; cdr3_nt: TGTGCCATCAGTGGAGGGGGGGGATTGGTAGCCCAGCATTTT; cdr3_aa: CAISGGGGLVAQHF
j_call: TRBJ2-5; v_call: TRBV9; clone_size: NA; d_call: TRBD1; cdr3_nt: TGTGCCAGCAGCGAGGGACAGCCGGGGGAGACCCAGTACTTC; cdr3_aa: CASSEGQPGETQYF
j_call: TRBJ2-5; v_call: TRBV2; clone_size: once; d_call: NA; cdr3_nt: TGTGCCAGCAGTGAGAGGCGTGTGGGCCAGTACTTC; cdr3_aa: CASSERRVGQYF
j_call: TRBJ2-7; v_call: TRBV5-1; clone_size: NA; d_call: NA; cdr3_nt: TGCGCCAGCAGCTTGCCGGAGCAGGGAATAGGCGAGCAGTACTTC; cdr3_aa: CASSLPEQGIGEQYF
j_call: TRBJ1-5; v_call: TRBV30; clone_size: NA; d_call: NA; cdr3_nt: TGTGCCTGGAGTGTTAACAGGGACCAGCCCCAGCATTTT; cdr3_aa: CAWSVNRDQPQHF